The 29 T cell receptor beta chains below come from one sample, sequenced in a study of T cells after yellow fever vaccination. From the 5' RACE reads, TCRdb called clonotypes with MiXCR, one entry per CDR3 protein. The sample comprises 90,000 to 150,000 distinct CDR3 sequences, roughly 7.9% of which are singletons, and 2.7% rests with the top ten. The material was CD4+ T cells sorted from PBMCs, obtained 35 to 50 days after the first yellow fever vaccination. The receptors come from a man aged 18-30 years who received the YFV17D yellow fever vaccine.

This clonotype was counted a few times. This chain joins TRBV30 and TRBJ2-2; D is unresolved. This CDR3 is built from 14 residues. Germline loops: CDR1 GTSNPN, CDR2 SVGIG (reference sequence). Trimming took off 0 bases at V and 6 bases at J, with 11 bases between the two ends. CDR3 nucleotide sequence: TGTGCCTGGAGTGTCCTCGTAGGATCCGGGGAGCTGTTTTTT. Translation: CAWSVLVGSGELFF. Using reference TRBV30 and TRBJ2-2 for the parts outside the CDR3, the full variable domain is SQTIHQWPATLVQPVGSPLSLECTVEGTSNPNLYWYRQAAGRGLQLLFYSVGIGQISSEVPQNLSASRPQDRQFILSSKKLLLSDSGFYLCAWSVLVGSGELFFGEGSRLTVL.

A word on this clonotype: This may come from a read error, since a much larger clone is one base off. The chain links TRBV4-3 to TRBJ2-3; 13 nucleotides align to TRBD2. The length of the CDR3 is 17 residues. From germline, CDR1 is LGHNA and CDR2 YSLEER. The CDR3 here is CSSSQGWTSGGADTQYF. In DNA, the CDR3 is TGCTCCAGCAGCCAAGGCTGGACTAGCGGGGGCGCAGATACGCAGTATTTT.

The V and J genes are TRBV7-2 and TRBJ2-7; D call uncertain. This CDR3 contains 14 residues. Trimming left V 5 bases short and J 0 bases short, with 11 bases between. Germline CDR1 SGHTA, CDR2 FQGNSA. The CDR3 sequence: CASSLPTYSYEQYF. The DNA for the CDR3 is TGTGCCAGCAGCCTTCCGACTTACTCCTACGAGCAGTACTTC.

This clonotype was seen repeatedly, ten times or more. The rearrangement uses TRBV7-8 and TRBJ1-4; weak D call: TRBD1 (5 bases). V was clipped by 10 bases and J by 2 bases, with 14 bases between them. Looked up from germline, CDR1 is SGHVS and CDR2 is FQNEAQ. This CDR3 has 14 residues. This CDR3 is CATKDSRTNEKLFF. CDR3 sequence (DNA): TGTGCCACCAAAGACAGCCGGACTAATGAAAAACTGTTTTTT.

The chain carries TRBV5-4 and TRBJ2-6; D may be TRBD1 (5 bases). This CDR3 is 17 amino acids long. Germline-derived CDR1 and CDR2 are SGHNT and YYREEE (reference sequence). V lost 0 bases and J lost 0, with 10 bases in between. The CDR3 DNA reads TGTGCCAGCAGCTTGGGCAGGGTCGGCTCTGGGGCCAACGTCCTGACTTTC. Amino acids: CASSLGRVGSGANVLTF.

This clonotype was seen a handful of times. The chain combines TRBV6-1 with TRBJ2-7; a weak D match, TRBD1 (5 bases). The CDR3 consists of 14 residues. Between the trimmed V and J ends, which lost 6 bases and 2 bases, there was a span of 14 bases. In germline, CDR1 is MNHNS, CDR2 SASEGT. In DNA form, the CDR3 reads TGTGCCAGCAGCCGCAACAGGATCACCTACGAGCAGTACTTC. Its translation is CASSRNRITYEQYF.

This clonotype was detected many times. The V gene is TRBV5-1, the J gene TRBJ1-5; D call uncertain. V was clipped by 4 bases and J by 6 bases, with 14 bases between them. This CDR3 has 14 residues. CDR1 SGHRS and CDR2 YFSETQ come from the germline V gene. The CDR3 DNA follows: TGCGCCAGCAGCCCCTTCGGGTCCGCTCAGCCCCAGCATTTT. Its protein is CASSPFGSAQPQHF.

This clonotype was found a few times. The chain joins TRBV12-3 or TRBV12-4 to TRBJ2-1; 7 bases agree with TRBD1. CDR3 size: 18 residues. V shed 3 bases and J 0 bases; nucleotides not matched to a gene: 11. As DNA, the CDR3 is TGTGCCAGCAGTTTTGAGACCGGGACAGTGAGCTCCTACAATGAGCAGTTCTTC. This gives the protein CASSFETGTVSSYNEQFF.

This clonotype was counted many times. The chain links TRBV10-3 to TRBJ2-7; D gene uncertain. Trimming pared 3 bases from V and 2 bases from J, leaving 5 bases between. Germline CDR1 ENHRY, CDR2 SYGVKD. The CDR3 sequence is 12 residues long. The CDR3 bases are TGTGCCATCAGTGACAGCACCTACGAGCAGTACGTC. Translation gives CAISDSTYEQYV.

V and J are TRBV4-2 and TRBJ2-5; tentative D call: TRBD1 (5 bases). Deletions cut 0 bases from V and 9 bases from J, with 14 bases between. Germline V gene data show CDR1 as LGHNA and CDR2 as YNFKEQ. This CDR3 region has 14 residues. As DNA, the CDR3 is TGTGCCAGCAGCCAAGATAGGGGTTCCAAGGCCCAGTACTTC. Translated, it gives CASSQDRGSKAQYF.

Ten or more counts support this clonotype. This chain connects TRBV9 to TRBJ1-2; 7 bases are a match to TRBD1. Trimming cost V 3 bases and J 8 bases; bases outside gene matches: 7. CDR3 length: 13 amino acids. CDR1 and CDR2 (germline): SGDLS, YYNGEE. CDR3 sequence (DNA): TGTGCCAGCAGCGGACAGGGAGGAGAGGGCTACACCTTC. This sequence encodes CASSGQGGEGYTF.

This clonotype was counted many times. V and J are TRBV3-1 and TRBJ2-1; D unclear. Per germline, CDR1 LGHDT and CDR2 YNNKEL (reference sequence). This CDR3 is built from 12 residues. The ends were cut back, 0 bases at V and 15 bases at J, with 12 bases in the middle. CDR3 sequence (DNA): TGTGCCAGCAGCCAAGATCCCCGATTTCCGTTCTTC. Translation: CASSQDPRFPFF.

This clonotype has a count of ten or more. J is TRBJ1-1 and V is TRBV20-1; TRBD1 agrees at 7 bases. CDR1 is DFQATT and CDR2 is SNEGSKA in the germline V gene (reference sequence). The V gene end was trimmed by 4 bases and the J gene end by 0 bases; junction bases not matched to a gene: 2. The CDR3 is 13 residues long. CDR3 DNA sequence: TGCAGTGCTATCGGGACAGTGAACACTGAAGCTTTCTTT. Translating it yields CSAIGTVNTEAFF.

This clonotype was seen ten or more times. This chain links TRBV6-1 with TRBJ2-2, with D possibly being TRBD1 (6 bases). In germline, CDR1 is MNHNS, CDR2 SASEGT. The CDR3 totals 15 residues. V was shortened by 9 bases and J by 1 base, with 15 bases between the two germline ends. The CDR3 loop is CASTPGDLNTGELFF. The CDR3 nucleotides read TGTGCCAGTACCCCAGGGGATCTGAACACCGGGGAGCTGTTTTTT.

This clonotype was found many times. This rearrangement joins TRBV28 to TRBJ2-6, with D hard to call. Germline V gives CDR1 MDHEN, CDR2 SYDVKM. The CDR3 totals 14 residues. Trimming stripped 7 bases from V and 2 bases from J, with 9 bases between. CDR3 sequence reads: CASTTGAGANVLTF. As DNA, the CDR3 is TGTGCCAGCACCACCGGTGCTGGGGCCAACGTCCTGACTTTC.

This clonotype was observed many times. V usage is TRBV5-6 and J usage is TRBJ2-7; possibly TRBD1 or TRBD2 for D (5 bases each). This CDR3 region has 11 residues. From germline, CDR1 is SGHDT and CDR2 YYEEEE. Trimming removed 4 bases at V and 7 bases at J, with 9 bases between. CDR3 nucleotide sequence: TGTGCCAGCAGCGACGGGACGGAGCAGTACTTC. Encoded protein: CASSDGTEQYF. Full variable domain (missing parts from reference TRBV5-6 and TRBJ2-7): DAGVTQSPTHLIKTRGQQVTLRCSPKSGHDTVSWYQQALGQGPQFIFQYYEEEERQRGNFPDRFSGHQFPNYSSELNVNALLLGDSALYLCASSDGTEQYFGPGTRLTVT.

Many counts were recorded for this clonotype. In nucleotides, the CDR3 is TGCAGTGCTTCGGACTGGGACAATGAGCAGTTCTTC. Amino acid sequence: CSASDWDNEQFF. The V and J genes are TRBV20-1 and TRBJ2-1; D might be TRBD2 (5 bases). Per the germline V gene, CDR1 is DFQATT and CDR2 is SNEGSKA (reference sequence). V was trimmed by 5 bases and J by 5 bases, leaving 10 bases between them. CDR3 length equals 12 residues.

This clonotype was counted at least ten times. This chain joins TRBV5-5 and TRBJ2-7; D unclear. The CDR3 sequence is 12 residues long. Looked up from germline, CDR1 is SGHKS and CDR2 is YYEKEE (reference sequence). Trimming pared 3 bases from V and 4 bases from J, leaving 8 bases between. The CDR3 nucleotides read TGTGCCAGCAGCTCTTACGAGTACGAGCAGTACTTC. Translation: CASSSYEYEQYF.

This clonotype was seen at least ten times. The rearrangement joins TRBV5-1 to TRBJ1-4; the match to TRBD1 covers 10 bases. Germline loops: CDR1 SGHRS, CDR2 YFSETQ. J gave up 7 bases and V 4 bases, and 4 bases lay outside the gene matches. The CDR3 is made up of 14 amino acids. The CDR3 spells CASSLRDRGEKLFF. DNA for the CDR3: TGCGCCAGCAGCCTCCGGGACAGGGGTGAAAAACTGTTTTTT. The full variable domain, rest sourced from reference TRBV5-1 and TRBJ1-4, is KAGVTQTPRYLIKTRGQQVTLSCSPISGHRSVSWYQQTPGQGLQFLFEYFSETQRNKGNFPGRFSGRQFSNSRSEMNVSTLELGDSALYLCASSLRDRGEKLFFGSGTQLSVL.

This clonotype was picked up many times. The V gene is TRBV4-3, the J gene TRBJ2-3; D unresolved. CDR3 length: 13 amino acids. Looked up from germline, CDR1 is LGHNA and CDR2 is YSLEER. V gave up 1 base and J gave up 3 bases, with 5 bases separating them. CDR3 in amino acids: CASSQVRTDTQYF. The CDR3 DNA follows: TGCGCCAGCAGCCAAGTCCGTACAGATACGCAGTATTTT.

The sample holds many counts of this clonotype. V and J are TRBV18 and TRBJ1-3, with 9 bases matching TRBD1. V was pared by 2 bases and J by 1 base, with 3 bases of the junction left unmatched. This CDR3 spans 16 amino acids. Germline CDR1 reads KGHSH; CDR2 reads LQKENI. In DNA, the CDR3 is TGTGCCAGCTCACCAGAACAGGGGGCGTCTGGAAACACCATATATTTT. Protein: CASSPEQGASGNTIYF. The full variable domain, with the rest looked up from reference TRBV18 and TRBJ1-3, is NAGVMQNPRHLVRRRGQEARLRCSPMKGHSHVYWYRQLPEEGLKFMVYLQKENIIDESGMPKERFSAEFPKEGPSILRIQQVVRGDSAAYFCASSPEQGASGNTIYFGEGSWLTVV.

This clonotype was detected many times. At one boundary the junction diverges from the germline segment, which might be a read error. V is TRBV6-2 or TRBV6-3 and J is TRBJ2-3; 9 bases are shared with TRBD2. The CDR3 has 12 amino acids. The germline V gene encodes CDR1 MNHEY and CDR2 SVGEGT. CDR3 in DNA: TGTGCCACCGGGACTAGCAAAGATACGCAGTATTTT. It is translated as CATGTSKDTQYF.

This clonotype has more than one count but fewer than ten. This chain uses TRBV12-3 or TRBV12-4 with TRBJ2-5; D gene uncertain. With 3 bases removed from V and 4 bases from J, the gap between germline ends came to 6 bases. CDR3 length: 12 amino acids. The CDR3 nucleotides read TGTGCCAGCAGTTTCCCCCGAGAGACCCAGTACTTC. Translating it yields CASSFPRETQYF.

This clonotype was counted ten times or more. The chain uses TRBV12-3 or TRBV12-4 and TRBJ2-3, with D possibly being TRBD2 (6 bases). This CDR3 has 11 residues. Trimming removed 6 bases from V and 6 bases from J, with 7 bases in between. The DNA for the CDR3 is TGTGCCAGCAGCCGGGGGGATACGCAGTATTTT. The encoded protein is CASSRGDTQYF.

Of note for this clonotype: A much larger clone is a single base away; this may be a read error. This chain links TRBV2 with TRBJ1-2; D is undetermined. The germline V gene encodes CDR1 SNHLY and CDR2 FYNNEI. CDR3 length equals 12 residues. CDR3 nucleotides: TGTGCCAGCAGTGTGGCAGGCTATCGCTACACCTTC. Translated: CASSVAGYRYTF.

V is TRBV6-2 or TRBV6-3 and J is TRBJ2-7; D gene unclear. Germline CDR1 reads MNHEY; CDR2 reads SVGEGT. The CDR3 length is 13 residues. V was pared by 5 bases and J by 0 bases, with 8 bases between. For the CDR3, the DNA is TGTGCCAGCAGTCCTTACTCCTCCTACGAGCAGTACTTC. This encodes CASSPYSSYEQYF.

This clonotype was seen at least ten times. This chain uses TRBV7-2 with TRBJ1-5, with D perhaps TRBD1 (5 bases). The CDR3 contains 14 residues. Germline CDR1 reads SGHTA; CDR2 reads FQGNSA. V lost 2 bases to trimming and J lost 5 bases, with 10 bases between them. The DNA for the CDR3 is TGTGCCAGCAGCTTACGGCAGGGTGATCAGCCCCAGCATTTT. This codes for CASSLRQGDQPQHF.

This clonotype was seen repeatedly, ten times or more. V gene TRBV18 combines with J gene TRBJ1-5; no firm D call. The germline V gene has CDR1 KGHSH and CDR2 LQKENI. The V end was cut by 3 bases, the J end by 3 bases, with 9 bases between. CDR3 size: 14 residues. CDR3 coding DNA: TGTGCCAGCTCACCGGAAGGTCTCAATCAGCCCCAGCATTTT. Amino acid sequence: CASSPEGLNQPQHF.

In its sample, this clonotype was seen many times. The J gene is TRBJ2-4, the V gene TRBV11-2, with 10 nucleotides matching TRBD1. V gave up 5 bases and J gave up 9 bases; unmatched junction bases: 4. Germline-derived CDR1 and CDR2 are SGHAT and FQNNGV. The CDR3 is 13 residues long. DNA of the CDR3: TGTGCCAGCAGCCCCAGGGACAGGGGCATTCAGTACTTC. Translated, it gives CASSPRDRGIQYF.